The subject of this entry is one T cell receptor beta chain. What this receptor recognizes is not known. Within one base of it there is no much larger clone, and no base qualities were kept. There are 17 amino acids in the CDR3, from cysteine to phenylalanine inclusive. Just CDR3 DNA is preserved here, 51 bases in frame from base 1. V is shortened by 0 bases, J by 5 bases, and the region joining them spans 17 bases. This sample was taken from a study of cytomegalovirus exposure and HLA in healthy donors listed by TCRdb under 2017. About the investigation overall: An earlier analysis of roughly 610 of the donors reported 250 to 300 Gb of sequence data and approximately 120 million unique TCR beta sequences obtained from about 200 million T cells. An early release that covered more than 550 HLA-typed donors contained approximately 300 gigabases of sequencing data and 65 million to 100 million unique TCR sequences. Of the roughly 420 genotyped donors, 81% were placed in the genetic ancestry cluster associated with self-reported Caucasian donors. The aim of the study was to test whether cataloging public T cell receptors could identify signatures of past pathogen exposure. The study used immunosequencing to profile the T cell repertoires of approximately 690 subjects and linked those repertoires to cytomegalovirus serostatus. Besides the first cohort of hundreds of subjects, a separate validation cohort made up of over 100 different subjects was used. To predict cytomegalovirus infection status, the study combined high-throughput TCR immunosequencing, statistical association of individual TCRs with disease status, and machine learning. To study patterns of TCR occurrence, a later analysis re-analyzed previously published TCR beta repertoires from under 750 donors and added high-resolution HLA genotyping. Rather than drawing on any new phenotypic data, the later analysis identified candidate immune exposures from TCR beta sequences and the way those sequences occurred across donors. To decide whether each TCR beta V gene segment behaved as functional or pseudogenic, an earlier analysis of fewer than 750 of the donors relied on high-throughput TCR beta sequencing. Alongside the repertoire data, information on donor age, sex, ethnicity and CMV serostatus was compiled. In a later genetic analysis, genome-wide SNP genotypes for about 55% of the roughly 670 donors were used, and that subset was treated as a discovery cohort. Every repertoire in the discovery cohort had been generated on one and the same sequencing platform. HLA typing covered class I and class II loci at four-digit resolution. Typing coverage varied by locus: about 620-630 donors for A, B, C, DRB1 and DQB1; under 550 for DQA1; more than 600 for DPA1; 400 to 480 for DPB1. About five DR-DQ haplotypes were handled as single units for association and clustering, since linkage in the cohort was strong. Among a few hundred genotyped donors of the cohort, an average of approximately 240,000 unique TCR beta nucleotide sequences were sequenced per donor, roughly a sixth of them non-productive.

On the study overall, not on this receptor specifically: A cluster of highly shared sequence variants was judged likely to represent a technical artifact of the sequencing pipeline. Compared with the roughly 600-donor mean, donors in an Asian-associated ancestry cluster had fewer N-insertions in productive TCRs, according to a later genetic analysis. A further reported finding was that TCR beta sequences accurately predicted the HLA-A and HLA-B alleles for most subjects in the first cohort. Presence/absence analyses assumed roughly uniform sequencing depth across donors, an assumption that may not hold. Several of the top co-occurrence clusters appeared to be linked to parvovirus B19, influenza, CMV and Epstein-Barr virus, according to a later analysis. Correlated functional status among segregating V segments might be attributable to linkage disequilibrium, but an unknown experimental factor could not be ruled out. Because HLA typing was missing for some donors at each locus, association tests included only the typed subset. In vitro tests confirmed that a few of the cytomegalovirus-associated TCR beta chains recognize cytomegalovirus antigens. Over 15 rarely observed V segments, including chromosome 9 orphons, were excluded from the earlier analysis of several hundred of the donors because counts were too low. Most TCR sequences were observed very rarely across donors, whereas some public TCRs were present in many individuals. In a later analysis, around 17,000 TCR beta sequences were associated with specific HLA alleles at a false discovery rate of 0.05. An earlier analysis of 587 of the donors showed that most TCR beta V segments appeared in productive rearrangements either about 87% or about 30% of the time, which broadly matched IMGT annotations. An association between a missense DCLRE1C variant and V-gene and J-gene trimming of TCR beta chains was found in a later genetic analysis and replicated in an independent cohort. The study listed over 150 TCR beta chains as associated with cytomegalovirus. Strong co-occurrence of HLA alleles, especially DR and DQ, made assigning TCR associations to individual alleles difficult. In this cohort, only TCR beta chains were sequenced, and detectable features were limited by the absence of alpha or paired-chain data. The classifier was reported to diagnose cytomegalovirus status with high specificity and sensitivity in both the original cohort and the validation cohort. Some IMGT-functional V segments, including TRBV6-2 and TRBV6-3, could not be told apart with the 87-base-pair reads, so those segments were excluded. A later analysis found that HLA-associated TCR beta chains were more clonally expanded and had lower generation probabilities than equally common non-associated chains. The only immune exposure information available for the cohort was CMV serostatus. According to the authors, the approach could potentially be generalized to other disease states and immunological phenotypes. In a later analysis, most CMV-associated TCR beta chains were found to appear HLA-restricted, with HLA associations seemingly driven largely by CMV exposure. In a later analysis, the rate of TCR association differed among HLA loci, with DRB1 alleles having the most associated TCRs and HLA-C alleles having the fewest.

Libraries came from the immunoSEQ multiplex PCR assay. For the multiplex PCR, a mixture combining 60 forward primers for TCR Vbeta segments and 13 reverse primers for TCR Jbeta segments was used. The CDR3 region of rearranged TCR beta genes was amplified from genomic DNA with a multiplex PCR assay. The amplified TCR beta libraries were sequenced on the Illumina HiSeq System as 87-base-pair reads. The paper's data handling went like this. In a later analysis, roughly 80 million unique TCR beta chains were counted across the roughly 610 repertoires, and roughly 11 million of these chains were shared by at least two donors. Raw reads were error-corrected and collapsed into unique sequences by a nearest-neighbor algorithm in which closely related sequences were merged to remove PCR and sequencing errors. To assign V, D and J gene segments, CDR3 sequences were aligned to IMGT reference sequences. Each retained sequence needed at least a six-nucleotide match to both a V gene segment and a J gene segment. A rearrangement counted as productive if the CDR3 had no stop codons and remained in frame with V and J, and every other rearrangement counted as non-productive. Following IMGT convention, CDR3 was defined as the stretch from the second conserved V-encoded cysteine up to the conserved J-encoded phenylalanine. In an earlier analysis of more than 550 of the donors, sequences lacking an unambiguous match to a single V gene segment were excluded. An earlier analysis of several hundred of the donors called V segments functional above 56.7% productive rearrangements and segregating when the between-donor standard deviation exceeded 5%. A statistical classification framework was built to diagnose cytomegalovirus status from the catalog of TCR beta chain sequences. A later analysis assigned V and J genes by comparing TCR nucleotide sequences with IMGT/GENE-DB human TR gene sequences. In a later analysis, CDR3 sequences and most-parsimonious VDJ recombination scenarios were assigned using the TCRdist pipeline. In a later analysis, each TCR beta chain was defined by its CDR3 amino acid sequence together with its V-gene family, and reads without a unique V-gene family were excluded. To address suspected cross-contamination and a sequencing artifact, a later analysis removed under 600 highly shared, low-generation-probability nucleotide sequences. A later analysis calculated a clonal expansion index for each public chain from normalized within-repertoire ranks of inferred template counts. Generation probabilities in a later analysis came from a VDJ recombination model fitted to out-of-frame rearrangements, and those results were checked against IGoR. In a later analysis, hypergeometric tests were used to score TCR-TCR, TCR-HLA and TCR-CMV co-occurrence, with a repertoire-size bias correction applied to TCR pairs. In a later analysis, false discovery rates were estimated by permuting HLA or CMV assignments 20 times. In a later analysis, co-occurring TCRs were grouped using DBSCAN, and TCRdist sequence similarity was added for clustering within HLA-allele-positive subsets. Co-occurrence clustering excluded repertoires with fewer than 30,000 or more than 120,000 public chains, plus five with anomalous nucleotide sharing. TCRdb limited this immuneACCESS table to in-frame rearrangements with V and J called. A share of clones is missing; checked studies link under half to unresolved V genes, and the rest is unexplained. V and J calls and clone size come straight from that table; D and trimming were deduced from the DNA. Counted in this sample were 150,000 to 200,000 clones; 82% of them appeared once. The ten largest clones add up to approximately 1.4% of the sample.

In total, over 600 healthy bone marrow donors made up the cohort. At the time of sampling, all cohort members were nominally healthy, though unrecorded immune exposures were likely present. The donor tested CMV seropositive and was one of the 289 seropositive cohort members. Each donor provided a peripheral blood sample, and peripheral blood mononuclear cells were used for TCR beta sequencing. The Qiagen DNeasy Blood Extraction Kit was used to extract genomic DNA from the blood cell samples. The chain is assembled from TRBV23-1 and TRBJ2-1; TRBD1 is a possible D gene, resting on 6 matching bases. TRBV23-1 is filed as an ORF, its function uncertain. The sequenced material came from PBMCs. This TCR derives from a girl aged 10-17 years in good health and CMV-seropositive. The CDR3 in this case is CASSQSLDWTANNEQFF. Here is the DNA: TGCGCCAGCAGTCAATCTTTGGATTGGACAGCCAACAATGAGCAGTTCTTC.